This T cell receptor beta chain was recovered during a study of response to subunit inactivated influenza vaccine (dated by TCRdb to between 2017 and 2018). A note on the overall study: Deep quantitative T cell receptor repertoire profiling was used in the study to track responses to a trivalent subunit inactivated influenza vaccine.

Points the paper makes about the study in general: The authors proposed that each seasonal influenza vaccination may bring in only a limited number of new T cells.

Via the germline V gene (reference sequence), CDR1 is DFQATT and CDR2 SNEGSKA. Inclusive of the bounding cysteine and phenylalanine, the CDR3 is 16 residues long. Just the 48-base CDR3 DNA is kept, in frame starting at base 1. V drops 2 bases and J drops 3 bases, leaving 17 bases in between. This clonotype was detected many times. No cognate antigen has been identified for it. Base quality data are lacking; no much larger clone is found one base away. Library creation used RT-PCR. TCRdb records Illumina HiSeq 2500 as the sequencer. TCRdb handled the public reads itself, with Q25 trimming in fastp and clone calling in MiXCR, and kept productive beta chains. Duplicate CDR3 protein sequences are folded into a single record with the most common DNA and genes. The sample table contains around 530,000 distinct CDR3 sequences; only one count was recorded for 16% of them. Of the sample, 2.5% to 3.5% is held by the ten largest clones.

This clonotype was sampled from a man aged 50-75 years who received an inactivated influenza vaccine. Donor details come from another sample of the same person, matched by shared clones. The chain is assembled from TRBV20-1 and TRBJ2-1; the D region possibly corresponds to TRBD1 (6 bases align). The sequenced sample was CD4+ T cells sorted from PBMCs, obtained less than 25 months after vaccination. CDR3 protein: CSARSPTGRNYNEQFF. At the DNA level, the sequence is TGCAGTGCTAGAAGCCCCACAGGGAGAAACTACAATGAGCAGTTCTTC.